A selection of T cell receptor beta chains follows, all from one sample in a study of T-cell memory formation after mild COVID-19. Each CDR3 protein is one row after TCRdb ran MiXCR on the 5' RACE reads. The table includes hundreds of thousands of distinct CDR3 sequences, 15% to 20% detected once. The sample taken for sequencing was PBMCs or a T cell subset sorted from them (not recorded which). Receptors were obtained from an adult woman who had mild COVID-19 (a few samples of this study predate the infection). Cell type and time point are not known. Both conserved end residues are part of each CDR3. A D gene is named only where the DNA matches it firmly. Clone size is stated in some rows and not others, as once, few, many or a class when expanded.

j_gene: TRBJ1-2
v_gene: TRBV5-4
d_gene: NA
abundance: NA
CDR3aa: CASSSGQRGNGYTF
CDR3nt: TGTGCCAGCAGCTCCGGACAGAGAGGGAATGGCTACACCTTC

j_gene: TRBJ2-7
v_gene: TRBV9
d_gene: TRBD2
abundance: NA
CDR3aa: CASSVEVASGYEQYF
CDR3nt: TGTGCCAGCAGCGTAGAAGTGGCTAGCGGGTACGAGCAGTACTTC

j_gene: TRBJ1-3
v_gene: TRBV2
d_gene: NA
abundance: NA
CDR3aa: CAGTVGTMGNTIYF
CDR3nt: TGTGCCGGCACAGTGGGGACCATGGGAAACACCATATATTTT

j_gene: TRBJ2-7
v_gene: TRBV6-2/TRBV6-3
d_gene: NA
abundance: few
CDR3aa: CATLMTVSYEQYF
CDR3nt: TGTGCCACCCTGATGACAGTCTCCTACGAGCAGTACTTC

j_gene: TRBJ2-3
v_gene: TRBV7-2
d_gene: TRBD2
abundance: many
CDR3aa: CASSLAASGRPTDTQYF
CDR3nt: TGTGCCAGCAGCTTAGCGGCTAGCGGGAGGCCCACAGATACGCAGTATTTT

j_gene: TRBJ2-2
v_gene: TRBV24-1
d_gene: TRBD1
abundance: NA
CDR3aa: CATSGPGQGVGGELFF
CDR3nt: TGTGCCACCAGTGGTCCGGGACAGGGGGTCGGCGGGGAGCTGTTTTTT

j_gene: TRBJ1-5
v_gene: TRBV7-9
d_gene: NA
abundance: NA
CDR3aa: CASSNRGGKVNQPQHF
CDR3nt: TGTGCCAGCAGCAATCGGGGGGGGAAAGTAAATCAGCCCCAGCATTTT

j_gene: TRBJ1-2
v_gene: TRBV12-3/TRBV12-4
d_gene: NA
abundance: NA
CDR3aa: CASTTQGYTPGPVMYGYTF
CDR3nt: TGTGCCAGCACTACCCAGGGATATACGCCCGGGCCAGTCATGTATGGCTACACCTTC

j_gene: TRBJ2-2
v_gene: TRBV5-1
d_gene: TRBD1
abundance: NA
CDR3aa: CASSLSLDRGGTGELFF
CDR3nt: TGCGCCAGCAGCTTGTCCCTTGACAGGGGAGGCACCGGGGAGCTGTTTTTT

j_gene: TRBJ2-3
v_gene: TRBV20-1
d_gene: NA
abundance: NA
CDR3aa: CSAKKRDGTDTQYF
CDR3nt: TGCAGTGCAAAGAAGCGAGATGGCACAGATACGCAGTATTTT

j_gene: TRBJ2-4
v_gene: TRBV7-3
d_gene: NA
abundance: NA
CDR3aa: CASSIYPSEGLAKNIQYF
CDR3nt: TGTGCCAGCAGCATCTACCCTTCCGAGGGGTTAGCCAAAAACATTCAGTACTTC

j_gene: TRBJ2-3
v_gene: TRBV6-5
d_gene: TRBD2
abundance: NA
CDR3aa: CASSLGLAGDFGTDTQYF
CDR3nt: TGTGCCAGCAGCCTCGGACTAGCGGGAGATTTCGGCACAGATACGCAGTATTTT

j_gene: TRBJ1-1
v_gene: TRBV18
d_gene: TRBD1
abundance: NA
CDR3aa: CASSPNNQGAGTEAFF
CDR3nt: TGTGCCAGCTCACCTAATAACCAGGGGGCAGGAACTGAAGCTTTCTTT

j_gene: TRBJ1-1
v_gene: TRBV29-1
d_gene: NA
abundance: NA
CDR3aa: CSGAGMNTEAFF
CDR3nt: TGCAGCGGTGCGGGCATGAACACTGAAGCTTTCTTT

j_gene: TRBJ1-5
v_gene: TRBV6-6
d_gene: NA
abundance: NA
CDR3aa: CASRSGPYSNQPQHF
CDR3nt: TGTGCCAGCAGGTCGGGACCGTATAGCAATCAGCCCCAGCATTTT

j_gene: TRBJ2-1
v_gene: TRBV7-7
d_gene: TRBD2
abundance: NA
CDR3aa: CASSLTSGANDEQFF
CDR3nt: TGTGCCAGCAGCTTGACTAGCGGGGCCAACGATGAGCAGTTCTTC

j_gene: TRBJ2-1
v_gene: TRBV5-1
d_gene: NA
abundance: few
CDR3aa: CASSLAADRYNEQFF
CDR3nt: TGCGCCAGCAGCTTGGCGGCCGACAGGTACAATGAGCAGTTCTTC

j_gene: TRBJ2-5
v_gene: TRBV12-3/TRBV12-4
d_gene: TRBD2
abundance: few
CDR3aa: CASRGLAGAQETQYF
CDR3nt: TGTGCCAGCAGGGGACTAGCGGGAGCCCAAGAGACCCAGTACTTC

j_gene: TRBJ2-1
v_gene: TRBV5-1
d_gene: TRBD2
abundance: many
CDR3aa: CASSFRLAGDHEQFF
CDR3nt: TGCGCCAGCAGCTTCAGACTAGCGGGAGACCATGAGCAGTTCTTC

j_gene: TRBJ2-1
v_gene: TRBV18
d_gene: TRBD1
abundance: NA
CDR3aa: CASTTGTGGFEQFF
CDR3nt: TGTGCCAGCACGACCGGGACAGGGGGTTTTGAGCAGTTCTTC

j_gene: TRBJ2-1
v_gene: TRBV23-1
d_gene: NA
abundance: many
CDR3aa: CASSQSAGIYNEQFF
CDR3nt: TGCGCCAGCAGTCAATCGGCAGGTATCTACAATGAGCAGTTCTTC

j_gene: TRBJ2-6
v_gene: TRBV5-1
d_gene: NA
abundance: NA
CDR3aa: CASSFGRVTSSGANVLTF
CDR3nt: TGCGCCAGCAGCTTCGGGCGGGTTACGAGCTCTGGGGCCAACGTCCTGACTTTC

j_gene: TRBJ1-2
v_gene: TRBV12-3/TRBV12-4
d_gene: NA
abundance: NA
CDR3aa: CASSLLPVSGNYGYTF
CDR3nt: TGTGCCAGCAGTTTACTCCCGGTTTCGGGAAACTATGGCTACACCTTC

j_gene: TRBJ1-2
v_gene: TRBV19
d_gene: TRBD1
abundance: few
CDR3aa: CASSIGQGVPGGYTF
CDR3nt: TGTGCCAGTAGTATAGGACAGGGGGTCCCCGGGGGCTACACCTTC

j_gene: TRBJ2-1
v_gene: TRBV27
d_gene: NA
abundance: few
CDR3aa: CASSHTGITYIGTYNEQFF
CDR3nt: TGTGCCAGCAGTCACACAGGGATTACGTATATTGGGACATACAATGAGCAGTTCTTC

j_gene: TRBJ2-1
v_gene: TRBV7-2
d_gene: NA
abundance: few
CDR3aa: CASSTGQNNEQFF
CDR3nt: TGTGCCAGCAGCACGGGACAAAACAATGAGCAGTTCTTC

j_gene: TRBJ2-7
v_gene: TRBV7-9
d_gene: NA
abundance: NA
CDR3aa: CASSLAGDWDEQYF
CDR3nt: TGTGCCAGCAGCTTAGCCGGGGATTGGGACGAGCAGTACTTC

j_gene: TRBJ2-7
v_gene: TRBV29-1
d_gene: TRBD1
abundance: NA
CDR3aa: CSARPTGGEQYF
CDR3nt: TGCAGCGCCAGACCGACAGGGGGAGAGCAGTACTTC

j_gene: TRBJ1-1
v_gene: TRBV5-1
d_gene: NA
abundance: NA
CDR3aa: CASSLAQFTEAFF
CDR3nt: TGCGCCAGCAGCTTGGCACAGTTCACTGAAGCTTTCTTT

j_gene: TRBJ2-7
v_gene: TRBV6-6
d_gene: TRBD2
abundance: NA
CDR3aa: CASKQGSGSSSYEQYF
CDR3nt: TGTGCCAGCAAACAGGGTAGCGGGAGTAGCTCCTACGAGCAGTACTTC

j_gene: TRBJ1-2
v_gene: TRBV25-1
d_gene: NA
abundance: few
CDR3aa: CASSASPRRQGLYGYTF
CDR3nt: TGTGCCAGCAGTGCCTCCCCTCGTCGGCAGGGCCTCTATGGCTACACCTTC

j_gene: TRBJ2-7
v_gene: TRBV24-1
d_gene: NA
abundance: NA
CDR3aa: CATMKQGGGEQYF
CDR3nt: TGTGCCACCATGAAACAGGGCGGTGGCGAGCAGTACTTC

j_gene: TRBJ2-2
v_gene: TRBV24-1
d_gene: NA
abundance: few
CDR3aa: CATRPRSTGELFF
CDR3nt: TGTGCCACCCGTCCCAGGTCCACCGGGGAGCTGTTTTTT

j_gene: TRBJ2-7
v_gene: TRBV29-1
d_gene: TRBD2
abundance: NA
CDR3aa: CSARERGVYEQYF
CDR3nt: TGCAGCGCTAGGGAGCGGGGGGTCTACGAGCAGTACTTC

j_gene: TRBJ2-1
v_gene: TRBV12-3/TRBV12-4
d_gene: TRBD1
abundance: NA
CDR3aa: CASRPGTADEQFF
CDR3nt: TGTGCCAGCAGGCCCGGGACAGCCGATGAGCAGTTCTTC

j_gene: TRBJ2-2
v_gene: TRBV7-2
d_gene: NA
abundance: NA
CDR3aa: CASSLGGLANTGELFF
CDR3nt: TGTGCCAGCAGCTTGGGGGGGCTGGCGAACACCGGGGAGCTGTTTTTT

j_gene: TRBJ2-7
v_gene: TRBV11-3
d_gene: NA
abundance: few
CDR3aa: CASSLPRDGSNEQYF
CDR3nt: TGTGCCAGCAGCTTACCCCGGGACGGCTCCAACGAGCAGTACTTC

j_gene: TRBJ1-5
v_gene: TRBV6-5
d_gene: NA
abundance: few
CDR3aa: CASSYSSGKEPQHF
CDR3nt: TGTGCCAGCAGTTACTCATCGGGGAAGGAGCCCCAGCATTTT

j_gene: TRBJ2-7
v_gene: TRBV18
d_gene: TRBD2
abundance: many
CDR3aa: CASSRGGANYEQYF
CDR3nt: TGTGCCAGCTCACGCGGGGGGGCAAACTACGAGCAGTACTTC

j_gene: TRBJ1-1
v_gene: TRBV7-8
d_gene: NA
abundance: few
CDR3aa: CASSPIRGTRKNTEAFF
CDR3nt: TGTGCCAGCAGCCCAATTCGGGGCACGAGGAAGAACACTGAAGCTTTCTTT

j_gene: TRBJ1-5
v_gene: TRBV7-3
d_gene: NA
abundance: NA
CDR3aa: CASSPPHSKSSNQPQHF
CDR3nt: TGTGCCAGCAGCCCCCCCCACTCGAAGTCAAGCAATCAGCCCCAGCATTTT

j_gene: TRBJ2-1
v_gene: TRBV6-6
d_gene: TRBD2
abundance: few
CDR3aa: CASSAGTNYNEQFF
CDR3nt: TGTGCCAGCAGTGCCGGGACTAACTACAATGAGCAGTTCTTC

j_gene: TRBJ2-3
v_gene: TRBV5-1
d_gene: TRBD2
abundance: many
CDR3aa: CASAGGLDTQYF
CDR3nt: TGCGCCAGCGCGGGGGGGTTGGATACGCAGTATTTT

j_gene: TRBJ2-7
v_gene: TRBV5-1
d_gene: NA
abundance: many
CDR3aa: CASSFGTYYEQYF
CDR3nt: TGCGCCAGCAGTTTTGGGACATACTACGAGCAGTACTTC